This T cell receptor (beta chain) originates from a study of blood T cell repertoires in COVID-19. Study information: COVID-19 samples from acute and convalescent phases originated in the United States, Italy and Spain. Sources were T cells, B-cell-depleted T cells, or PBMCs; the material itself was cDNA or gDNA.

The CDR3 runs 17 residues. Germline CDR1 reads SGHTA; CDR2 reads FQGNSA. J was trimmed by 7 bases and V by 1 base; bases with no gene match: 10. As processed by the authors: Nucleated cell counts were estimated from reference gene primer amplification. This table comes from immunoSEQ multiplex PCR, and its TCRdb copy is limited to in-frame clones, with some not included. Clone size and V and J calls were adopted from that table, with D and trimming inferred from the DNA. The data hold about 74,000 clones, with approximately 86% observed a single time. This TCR was sampled from a woman older than 75 with active or convalescent COVID-19. Source material: peripheral blood. The V call is TRBV7-2, the J call TRBJ1-6; 7 bases fit TRBD1. The CDR3 DNA is TGTGCCAGCAGCTTAGGGCTGGTGACAGGGAGAAATTCACCCCTCCACTTT. It translates to CASSLGLVTGRNSPLHF.